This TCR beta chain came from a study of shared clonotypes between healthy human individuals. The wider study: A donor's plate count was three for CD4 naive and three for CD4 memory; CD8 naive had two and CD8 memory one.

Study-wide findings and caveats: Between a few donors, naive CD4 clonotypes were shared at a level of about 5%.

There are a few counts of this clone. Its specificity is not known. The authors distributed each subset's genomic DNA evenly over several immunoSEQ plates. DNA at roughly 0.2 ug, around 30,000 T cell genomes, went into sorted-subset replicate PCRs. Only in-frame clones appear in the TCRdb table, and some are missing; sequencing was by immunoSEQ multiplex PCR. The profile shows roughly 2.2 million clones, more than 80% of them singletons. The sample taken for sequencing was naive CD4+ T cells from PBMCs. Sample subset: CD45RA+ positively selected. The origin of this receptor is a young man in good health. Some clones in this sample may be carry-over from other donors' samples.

The CDR3 loop is CATSRVYTEAFF. CDR3 DNA: TGTGCCACCAGCAGGGTGTACACTGAAGCTTTCTTT. This chain uses TRBV15 with TRBJ1-1; D unresolved. CDR1 and CDR2 from the germline V gene are LNHNV and YYDKDF (reference sequence). With 3 bases removed from V and 3 bases from J, the gap between germline ends came to 5 bases. The CDR3 is 12 residues long.